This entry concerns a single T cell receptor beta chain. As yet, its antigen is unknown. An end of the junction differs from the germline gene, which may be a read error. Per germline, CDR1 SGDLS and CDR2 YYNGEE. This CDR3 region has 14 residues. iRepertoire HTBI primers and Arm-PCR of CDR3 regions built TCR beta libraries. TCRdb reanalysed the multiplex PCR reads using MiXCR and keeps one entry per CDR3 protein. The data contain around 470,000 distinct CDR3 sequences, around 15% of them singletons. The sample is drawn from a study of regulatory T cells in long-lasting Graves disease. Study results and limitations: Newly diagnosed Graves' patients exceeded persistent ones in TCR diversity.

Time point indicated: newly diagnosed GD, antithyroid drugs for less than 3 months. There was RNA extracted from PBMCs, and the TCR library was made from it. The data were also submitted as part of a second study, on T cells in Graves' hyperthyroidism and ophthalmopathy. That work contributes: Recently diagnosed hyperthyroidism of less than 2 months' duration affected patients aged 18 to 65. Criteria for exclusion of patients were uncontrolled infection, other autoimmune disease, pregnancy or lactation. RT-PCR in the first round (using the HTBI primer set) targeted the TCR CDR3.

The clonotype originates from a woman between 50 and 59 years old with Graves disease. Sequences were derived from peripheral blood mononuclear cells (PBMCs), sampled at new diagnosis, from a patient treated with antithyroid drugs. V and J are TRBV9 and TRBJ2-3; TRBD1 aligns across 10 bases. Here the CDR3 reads CASGTGASTDTRYF. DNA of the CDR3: TGTGCCAGCGGGACAGGGGCCAGCACAGATACGCGGTATTTT.